This is a list of T cell receptor beta chains from one sample in a study of radiotherapy plus CTLA-4 blockade in lung cancer. TCRdb keeps only in-frame clones here, not all; method: immunoSEQ multiplex PCR. In the table there are 70,000 to 85,000 clones, approximately 73% of which are singletons. Here the sequenced sample was peripheral blood, taken from a patient treated with radiotherapy plus ipilimumab. All receptors derive from a human donor with non-small cell lung cancer whose response to radiotherapy plus ipilimumab could not be evaluated. Each CDR3 is given with its conserved first and last residue. A D gene is named only where the DNA matches it firmly. For some rows the clone size is stated as once, few or many, or as a class when expanded; others skip it.

V gene	J gene	D gene	clone size	CDR3 protein	CDR3 DNA
TRBV19	TRBJ1-2	.	.	CASSIGRGNYGYTF	TGTGCCAGTAGTATCGGCAGGGGTAACTATGGCTACACCTTC
TRBV5-5	TRBJ1-5	TRBD1	.	CASSFLLQGVYSNQPQHF	TGTGCCAGCAGCTTTCTATTACAGGGGGTTTATAGCAATCAGCCCCAGCATTTT
TRBV30	TRBJ2-7	.	.	CAWSGGAAQYF	TGTGCCTGGAGTGGGGGCGCGGCCCAGTACTTC
TRBV7-2	TRBJ1-1	.	.	CASSFTTVYTEAFF	TGTGCCAGCAGCTTTACGACAGTCTACACTGAAGCTTTCTTT
TRBV2	TRBJ1-5	.	once	CASSEGGGSNQPQHF	TGTGCCAGCAGTGAAGGGGGGGGCAGCAATCAGCCCCAGCATTTT
TRBV7-9	TRBJ1-2	.	once	CASSFSDSALYGYTF	TGTGCCAGCAGCTTCTCCGACAGTGCTCTCTATGGCTACACCTTC
TRBV7-9	TRBJ1-1	.	once	CASSFLFGGEGSNTEAFF	TGTGCCAGCAGCTTTCTCTTCGGGGGTGAAGGATCGAACACTGAAGCTTTCTTT
TRBV6-5	TRBJ1-1	.	.	CASNGQGGGNTEAFF	TGTGCCAGCAATGGGCAGGGAGGGGGGAACACTGAAGCTTTCTTT
TRBV10-3	TRBJ1-1	.	.	CAISEVQAFNTEAFF	TGTGCCATCAGTGAAGTTCAGGCCTTCAACACTGAAGCTTTCTTT
TRBV7-2	TRBJ1-3	.	.	CASSLGAGENTIYF	TGTGCCAGCAGCTTAGGTGCAGGGGAAAACACCATATATTTT
TRBV4-1	TRBJ2-1	TRBD2	once	CASSQAETSVHNEQFF	TGCGCCAGCAGCCAAGCCGAGACTAGCGTACACAATGAGCAGTTCTTC
TRBV7-2	TRBJ1-3	.	.	CASSQGYTSGNTIYF	TGTGCCAGCAGCCAGGGGTATACCTCTGGAAACACCATATATTTT
TRBV7-2	TRBJ2-1	TRBD2	once	CASSSSGGAADEQFF	TGTGCCAGCAGCTCTAGCGGGGGGGCCGCCGATGAGCAGTTCTTC
TRBV18	TRBJ2-7	.	.	CASSAFKSDEQYF	TGTGCCAGCTCAGCGTTCAAAAGCGACGAGCAGTACTTC
TRBV5-1	TRBJ1-4	.	.	CASSLKQGLLDEKLFF	TGCGCCAGCAGCTTGAAGCAGGGACTACTCGATGAAAAACTGTTTTTT
TRBV27	TRBJ2-7	.	.	CASSPGTSRSSYEQYF	TGTGCCAGCAGCCCCGGGACTTCTAGGAGCTCCTACGAGCAGTACTTC
TRBV5-4	TRBJ1-2	TRBD1	.	CASSLGGRGQDYGYTF	TGTGCCAGCAGCTTGGGCGGAAGGGGGCAGGACTATGGCTACACCTTC
TRBV5-1	TRBJ1-4	.	.	CASSLAAGYEEKLFF	TGCGCCAGCAGCTTGGCTGCAGGGTACGAAGAAAAACTGTTTTTT
TRBV10-3	TRBJ2-1	TRBD2	few	CAISESWEGQGQQFF	TGTGCCATCAGTGAGTCGTGGGAGGGCCAAGGACAGCAGTTCTTC
TRBV25-1	TRBJ1-1	.	once	CASRKGGVGEAFF	TGTGCCAGCAGGAAGGGGGGGGTCGGTGAAGCTTTCTTT
TRBV7-8	TRBJ2-3	TRBD2	.	CASSSRRGLAGVTDTQYF	TGTGCCAGCAGCTCTAGACGGGGGCTAGCGGGAGTCACAGATACGCAGTATTTT
TRBV19	TRBJ2-4	.	.	CASSTGGKNIQYF	TGTGCCAGTAGTACCGGCGGAAAAAACATTCAGTACTTC
TRBV11-2	TRBJ1-1	TRBD1	few	CASSTDRGAEAFF	TGTGCCAGCAGCACCGACAGGGGCGCTGAAGCTTTCTTT
TRBV6-5	TRBJ2-7	TRBD2	.	CASSSNSGRDEQYF	TGTGCCAGCAGTTCAAATAGCGGGAGGGACGAGCAGTACTTC
TRBV6-1	TRBJ2-7	.	.	CASSEDRSSYEQYF	TGTGCCAGCAGTGAAGACCGGAGCTCCTACGAGCAGTACTTC
TRBV11-2	TRBJ2-3	.	.	CASSLATGPDTQYF	TGTGCCAGCAGCTTAGCCACAGGGCCAGATACGCAGTATTTT
TRBV2	TRBJ2-7	.	.	CASSATYEQYF	TGTGCCAGCAGTGCCACCTACGAGCAGTACTTC
TRBV25-1	TRBJ2-1	.	.	CASSALNEQFF	TGTGCCAGCAGTGCTTTGAATGAGCAGTTCTTC
TRBV5-1	TRBJ2-1	TRBD1	.	CASSLYRTGGYNEQFF	TGCGCCAGCAGCTTGTATAGGACAGGGGGTTACAATGAGCAGTTCTTC
TRBV7-8	TRBJ1-2	TRBD1	.	CASSPRTGDNYGYTF	TGTGCCAGCAGCCCCAGGACAGGCGATAACTATGGCTACACCTTC
TRBV27	TRBJ1-6	.	.	CASSVVGGLLNSPLHF	TGTGCCAGCAGTGTAGTCGGGGGGCTATTAAATTCACCCCTCCACTTT
TRBV5-4	TRBJ1-2	TRBD1	.	CASSLGTGGHYGYTF	TGTGCCAGCAGCTTGGGGACAGGGGGCCACTATGGCTACACCTTC